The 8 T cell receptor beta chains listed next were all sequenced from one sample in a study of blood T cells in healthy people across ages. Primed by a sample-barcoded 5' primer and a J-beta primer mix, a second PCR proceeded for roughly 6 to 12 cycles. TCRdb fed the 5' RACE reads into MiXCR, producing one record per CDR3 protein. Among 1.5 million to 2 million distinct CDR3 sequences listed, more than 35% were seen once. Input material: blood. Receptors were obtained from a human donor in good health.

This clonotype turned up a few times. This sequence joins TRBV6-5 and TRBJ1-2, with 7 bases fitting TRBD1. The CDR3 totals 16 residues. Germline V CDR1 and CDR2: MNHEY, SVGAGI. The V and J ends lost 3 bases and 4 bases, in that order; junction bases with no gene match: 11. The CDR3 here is CASSYIGTAAGYGYTF. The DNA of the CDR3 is TGTGCCAGCAGTTATATAGGGACAGCCGCTGGCTATGGCTACACCTTC.

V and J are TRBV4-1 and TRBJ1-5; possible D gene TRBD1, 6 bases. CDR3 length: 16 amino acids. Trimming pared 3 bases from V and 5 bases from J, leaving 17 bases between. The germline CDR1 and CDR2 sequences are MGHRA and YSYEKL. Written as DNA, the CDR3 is TGCGCCAGCAGCCACCCTCCGGGGGGCTTGGATCAGCCCCAGCATTTT. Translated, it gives CASSHPPGGLDQPQHF.

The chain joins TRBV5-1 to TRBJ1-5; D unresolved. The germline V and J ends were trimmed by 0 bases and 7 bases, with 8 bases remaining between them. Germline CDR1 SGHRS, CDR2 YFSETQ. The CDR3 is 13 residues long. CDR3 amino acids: CASSLDQTQPQHF. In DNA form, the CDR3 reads TGCGCCAGCAGCTTGGATCAAACCCAGCCCCAGCATTTT.

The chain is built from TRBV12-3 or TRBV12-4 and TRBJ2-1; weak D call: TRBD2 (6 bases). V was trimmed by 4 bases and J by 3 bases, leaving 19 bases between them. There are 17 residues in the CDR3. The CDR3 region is CASSSPVGGLHYNEQFF. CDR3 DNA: TGTGCCAGCAGTTCCCCTGTGGGGGGACTCCACTACAATGAGCAGTTCTTC.

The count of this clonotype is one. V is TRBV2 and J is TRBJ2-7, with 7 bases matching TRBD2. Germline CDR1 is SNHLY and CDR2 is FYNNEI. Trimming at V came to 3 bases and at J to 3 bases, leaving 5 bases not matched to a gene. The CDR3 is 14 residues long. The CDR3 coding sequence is TGTGCCAGCAGTGAGGGAGGGGCCCTCTACGAGCAGTACTTC. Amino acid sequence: CASSEGGALYEQYF.

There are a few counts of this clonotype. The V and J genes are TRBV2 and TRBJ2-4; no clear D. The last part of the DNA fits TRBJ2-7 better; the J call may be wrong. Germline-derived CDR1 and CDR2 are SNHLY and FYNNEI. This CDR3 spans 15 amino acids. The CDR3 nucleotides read TGTGCCAGCAGTGAGCGGTCCCCAGGTCTCTCCGAGCAGTACTTC. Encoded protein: CASSERSPGLSEQYF.

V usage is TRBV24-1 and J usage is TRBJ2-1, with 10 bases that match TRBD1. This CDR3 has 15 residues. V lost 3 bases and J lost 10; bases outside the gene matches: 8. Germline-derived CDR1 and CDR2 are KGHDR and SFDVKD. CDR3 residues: CATSDPGQGKVEQFF. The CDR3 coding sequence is TGTGCCACCAGTGATCCGGGACAGGGGAAGGTGGAGCAGTTCTTC.

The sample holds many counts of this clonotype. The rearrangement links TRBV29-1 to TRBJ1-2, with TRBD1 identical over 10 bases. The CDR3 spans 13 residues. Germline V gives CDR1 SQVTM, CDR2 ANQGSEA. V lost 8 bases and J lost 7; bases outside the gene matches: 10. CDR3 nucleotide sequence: TGCAGCTTCAACAATGGGACAGGGGTTGGCTACACCTTC. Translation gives CSFNNGTGVGYTF.